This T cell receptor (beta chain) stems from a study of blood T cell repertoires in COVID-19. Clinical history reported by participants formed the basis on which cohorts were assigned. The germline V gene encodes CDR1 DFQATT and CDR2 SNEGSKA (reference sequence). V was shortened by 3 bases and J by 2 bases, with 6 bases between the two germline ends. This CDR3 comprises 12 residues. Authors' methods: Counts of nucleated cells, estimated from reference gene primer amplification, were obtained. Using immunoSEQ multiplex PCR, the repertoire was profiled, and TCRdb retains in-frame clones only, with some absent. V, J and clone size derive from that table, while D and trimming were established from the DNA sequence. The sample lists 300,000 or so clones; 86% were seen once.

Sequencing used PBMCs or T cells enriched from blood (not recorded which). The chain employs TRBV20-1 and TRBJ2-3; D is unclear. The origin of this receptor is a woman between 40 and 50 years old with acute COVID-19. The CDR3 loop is CSASANTDTQYF. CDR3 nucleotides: TGCAGTGCTAGTGCTAACACAGATACGCAGTATTTT.